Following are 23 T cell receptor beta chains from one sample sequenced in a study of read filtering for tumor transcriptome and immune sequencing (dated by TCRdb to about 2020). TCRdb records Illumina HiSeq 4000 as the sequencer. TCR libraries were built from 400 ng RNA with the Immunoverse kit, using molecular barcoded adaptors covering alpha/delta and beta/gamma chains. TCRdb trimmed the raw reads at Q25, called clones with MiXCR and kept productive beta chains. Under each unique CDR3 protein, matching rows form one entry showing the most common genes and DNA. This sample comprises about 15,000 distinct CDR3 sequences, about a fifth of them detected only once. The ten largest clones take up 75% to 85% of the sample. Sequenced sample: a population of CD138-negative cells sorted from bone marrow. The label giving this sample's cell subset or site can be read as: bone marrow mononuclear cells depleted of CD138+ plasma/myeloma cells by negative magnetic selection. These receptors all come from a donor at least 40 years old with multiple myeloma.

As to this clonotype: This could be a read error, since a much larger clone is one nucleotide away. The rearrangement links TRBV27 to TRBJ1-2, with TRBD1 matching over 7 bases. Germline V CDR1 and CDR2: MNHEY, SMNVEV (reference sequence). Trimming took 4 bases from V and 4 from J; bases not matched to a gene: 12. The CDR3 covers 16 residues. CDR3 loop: CASSSSLMGDSYGYTF. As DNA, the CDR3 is TGTGCCAGCAGTTCATCTCTGATGGGGGACAGCTATGGCTACACCTTC.

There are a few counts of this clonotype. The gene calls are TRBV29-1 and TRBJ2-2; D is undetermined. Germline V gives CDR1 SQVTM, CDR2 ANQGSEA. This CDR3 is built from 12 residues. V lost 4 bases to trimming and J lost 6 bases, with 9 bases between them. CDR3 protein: CSVAPPAGELFF. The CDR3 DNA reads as TGCAGCGTTGCCCCCCCCGCCGGGGAGCTGTTTTTT.

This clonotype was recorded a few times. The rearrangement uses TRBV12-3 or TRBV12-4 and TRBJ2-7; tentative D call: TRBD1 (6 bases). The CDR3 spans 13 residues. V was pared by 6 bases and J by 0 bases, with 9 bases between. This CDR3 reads CASSEQGSYEQYF. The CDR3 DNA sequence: TGTGCCAGCAGCGAACAGGGCTCCTACGAGCAGTACTTC.

In DNA form, the CDR3 reads TGCAGTGCTAGAAGGCAGGGAACCTCACCCTACGAGCAGTACTTC. This gives the protein CSARRQGTSPYEQYF. The V gene is TRBV20-1, the J gene TRBJ2-7; TRBD1 might be the D (5 bases). CDR3 size: 15 residues. Germline assignment: CDR1 DFQATT and CDR2 SNEGSKA (reference sequence). V dropped 2 bases and J dropped 2 bases, with 16 bases sitting between them.

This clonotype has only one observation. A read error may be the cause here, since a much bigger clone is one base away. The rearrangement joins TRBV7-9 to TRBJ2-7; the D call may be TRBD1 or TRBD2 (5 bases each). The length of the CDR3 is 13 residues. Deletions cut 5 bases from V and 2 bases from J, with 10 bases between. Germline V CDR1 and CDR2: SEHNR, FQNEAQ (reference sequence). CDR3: CASSRDGPYEQYF. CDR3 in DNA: TGTGCCAGCAGCCGGGACGGGCCCTACGAGCAGTACTTC.

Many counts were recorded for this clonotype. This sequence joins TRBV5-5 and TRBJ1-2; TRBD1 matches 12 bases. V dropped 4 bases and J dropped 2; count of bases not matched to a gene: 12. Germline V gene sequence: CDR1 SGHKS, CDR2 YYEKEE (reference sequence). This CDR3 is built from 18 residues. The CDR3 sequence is CASSPLGQGAPDNYGYTF. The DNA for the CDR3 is TGTGCCAGCAGCCCCCTGGGACAGGGGGCCCCGGACAACTATGGCTACACCTTC.

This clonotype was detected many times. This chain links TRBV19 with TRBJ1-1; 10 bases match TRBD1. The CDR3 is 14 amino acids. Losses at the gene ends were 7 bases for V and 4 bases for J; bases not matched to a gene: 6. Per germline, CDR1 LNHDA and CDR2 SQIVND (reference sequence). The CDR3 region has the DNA TGTGCCAGTAAACCGGGACAGGGGACCACTGAAGCTTTCTTT. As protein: CASKPGQGTTEAFF.

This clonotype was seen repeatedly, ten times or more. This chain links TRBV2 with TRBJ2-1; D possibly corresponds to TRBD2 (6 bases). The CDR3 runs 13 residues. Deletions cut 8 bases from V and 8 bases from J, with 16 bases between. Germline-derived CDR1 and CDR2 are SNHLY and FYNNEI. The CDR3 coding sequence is TGTGCCAGCGGCCGGGAGCTAGGCGATGAGCAGTTCTTC. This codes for CASGRELGDEQFF.

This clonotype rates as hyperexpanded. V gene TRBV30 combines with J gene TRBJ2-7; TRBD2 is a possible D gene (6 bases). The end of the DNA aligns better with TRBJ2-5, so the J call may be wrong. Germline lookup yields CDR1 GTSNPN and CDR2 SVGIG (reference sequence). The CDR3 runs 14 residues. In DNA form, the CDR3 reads TGTGCCTGGAGTCGACTAGTGGGGCAAGAGACCCAGTACTTC. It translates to CAWSRLVGQETQYF.

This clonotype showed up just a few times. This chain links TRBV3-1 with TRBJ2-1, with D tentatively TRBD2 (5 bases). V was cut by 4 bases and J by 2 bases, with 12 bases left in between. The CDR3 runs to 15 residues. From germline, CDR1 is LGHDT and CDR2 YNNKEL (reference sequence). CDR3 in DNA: TGTGCCAGCAGCCGAACGGGGTATCCCTACAATGAGCAGTTCTTC. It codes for CASSRTGYPYNEQFF.

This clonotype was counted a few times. The CDR3 sequence is CASSPGQDYGYTF. The CDR3 DNA sequence: TGTGCCAGCAGCCCGGGACAGGACTATGGCTACACCTTC. The V gene is TRBV11-2, the J gene TRBJ1-2; 8 bases line up with TRBD1. This CDR3 spans 13 amino acids. In germline, CDR1 is SGHAT, CDR2 FQNNGV. Losses at the gene ends were 5 bases for V and 3 bases for J; bases not matched to a gene: 2.

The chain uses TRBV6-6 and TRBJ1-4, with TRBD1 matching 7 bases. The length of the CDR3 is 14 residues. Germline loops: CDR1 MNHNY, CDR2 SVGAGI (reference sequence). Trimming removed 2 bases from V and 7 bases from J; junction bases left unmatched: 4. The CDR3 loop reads CASSYRSGGEKLFF. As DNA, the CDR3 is TGTGCCAGCAGTTACAGGTCAGGGGGTGAAAAACTGTTTTTT.

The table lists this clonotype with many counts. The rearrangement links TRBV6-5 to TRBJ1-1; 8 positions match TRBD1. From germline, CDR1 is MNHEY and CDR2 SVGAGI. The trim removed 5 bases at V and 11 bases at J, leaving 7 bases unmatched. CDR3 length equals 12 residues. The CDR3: CASSTRTGRAFF. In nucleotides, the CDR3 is TGTGCCAGCAGTACGAGGACAGGGAGGGCTTTCTTT.

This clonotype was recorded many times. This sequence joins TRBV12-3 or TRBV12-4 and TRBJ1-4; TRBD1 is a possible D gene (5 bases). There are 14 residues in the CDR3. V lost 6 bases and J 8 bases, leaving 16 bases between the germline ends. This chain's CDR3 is CASRDPGGAEKLFF. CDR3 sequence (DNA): TGTGCCAGCAGGGACCCGGGGGGAGCCGAAAAACTGTTTTTT.

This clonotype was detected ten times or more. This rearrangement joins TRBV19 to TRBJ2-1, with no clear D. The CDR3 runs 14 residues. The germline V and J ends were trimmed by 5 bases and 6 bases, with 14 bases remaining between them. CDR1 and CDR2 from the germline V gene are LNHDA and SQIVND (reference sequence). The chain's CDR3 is CASSVGQLRNEQFF. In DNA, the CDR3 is TGTGCCAGTAGTGTAGGCCAACTCCGCAATGAGCAGTTCTTC.

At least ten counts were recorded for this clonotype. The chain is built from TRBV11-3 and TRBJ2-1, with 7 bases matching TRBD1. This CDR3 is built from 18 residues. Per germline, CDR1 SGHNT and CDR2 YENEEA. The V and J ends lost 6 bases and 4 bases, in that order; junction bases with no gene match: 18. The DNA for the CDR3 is TGTGCCAGCAGTCCATTCCGCCCGGTAAGACAGGGATACAATGAGCAGTTCTTC. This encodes CASSPFRPVRQGYNEQFF.

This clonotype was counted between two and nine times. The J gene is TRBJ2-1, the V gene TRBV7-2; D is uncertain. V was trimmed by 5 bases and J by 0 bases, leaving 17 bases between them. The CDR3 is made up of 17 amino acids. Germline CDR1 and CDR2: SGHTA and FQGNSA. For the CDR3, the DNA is TGTGCCAGCAGCCTACGCGCGCCGGGCGTCTCCTACAATGAGCAGTTCTTC. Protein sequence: CASSLRAPGVSYNEQFF.

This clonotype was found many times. CDR3 DNA sequence: TGCGCCAGCAGCCAGGCGGACGGGAGCTCCTACAATGAGCAGTTCTTC. It translates to CASSQADGSSYNEQFF. The chain carries TRBV4-1 and TRBJ2-1; D might be TRBD2 (6 bases). Germline V gives CDR1 MGHRA, CDR2 YSYEKL. This CDR3 has 16 residues. Between the trimmed V and J ends, which lost 3 bases and 0 bases, there was a span of 12 bases.

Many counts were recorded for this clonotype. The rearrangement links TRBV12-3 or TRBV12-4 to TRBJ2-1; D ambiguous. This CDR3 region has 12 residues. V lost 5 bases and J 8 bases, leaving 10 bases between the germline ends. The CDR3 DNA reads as TGTGCCAGCAGTAACGCCCTAGATGAGCAGTTCTTC. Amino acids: CASSNALDEQFF.

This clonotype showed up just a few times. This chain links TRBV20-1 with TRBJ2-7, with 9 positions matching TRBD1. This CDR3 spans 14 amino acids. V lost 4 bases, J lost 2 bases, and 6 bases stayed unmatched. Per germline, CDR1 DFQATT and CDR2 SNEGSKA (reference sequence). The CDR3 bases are TGCAGTGCTAAACCGGGACAGGGAACCTACGAGCAGTACTTC. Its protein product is CSAKPGQGTYEQYF.

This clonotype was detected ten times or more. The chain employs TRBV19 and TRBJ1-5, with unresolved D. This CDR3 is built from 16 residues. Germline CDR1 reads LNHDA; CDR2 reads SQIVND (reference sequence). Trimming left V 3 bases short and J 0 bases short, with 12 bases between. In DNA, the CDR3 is TGTGCCAGTAGTATCGGGCAGCTATATAGCAATCAGCCCCAGCATTTT. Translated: CASSIGQLYSNQPQHF.

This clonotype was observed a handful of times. This CDR3 reads CASNSGNTGELFF. CDR3 coding DNA: TGTGCCAGCAATAGCGGAAACACCGGGGAGCTGTTTTTT. This chain links TRBV11-3 with TRBJ2-2; possible D gene TRBD2, 6 bases. V dropped 7 bases and J dropped 2 bases, with 8 bases sitting between them. The CDR3 is 13 amino acids. CDR1 SGHNT and CDR2 YENEEA come from the germline V gene.

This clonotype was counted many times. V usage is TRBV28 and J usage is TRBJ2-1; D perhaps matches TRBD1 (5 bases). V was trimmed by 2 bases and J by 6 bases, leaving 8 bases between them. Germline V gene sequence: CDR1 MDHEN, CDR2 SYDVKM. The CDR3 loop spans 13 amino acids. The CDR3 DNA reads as TGTGCCAGCAGTTTAAGGGGTTCCAATGAGCAGTTCTTC. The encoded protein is CASSLRGSNEQFF.